The 26 T cell receptor beta chains in this list originate from one sample, sequenced in a study of T-cell reconstitution after alpha-beta-depleted transplantation in children. It was with unique molecular identifiers that the TCRbeta library was prepared. TCRdb re-called the PCR reads through MiXCR, storing one row per CDR3 protein. The top ten clones hold 2% to 2.5% of a sample with 500,000 or so distinct CDR3 sequences, around a third of them seen once. The source was PBMCs from the stem cell graft donor, collected from the stem cell graft. These receptors originate from a human donor who donated a stem cell graft to a child with aplastic anemia.

This clonotype was counted only a few times. The chain employs TRBV12-3 or TRBV12-4 and TRBJ2-7; possibly TRBD1 or TRBD2 for D (5 bases each). Trimming took off 6 bases at V and 0 bases at J, with 9 bases between the two ends. The CDR3 has 13 amino acids. CDR3 DNA: TGTGCCAGCAGGACCGGGACCTCCTACGAGCAGTACTTC. This gives the protein CASRTGTSYEQYF.

The gene calls are TRBV10-3 and TRBJ2-7; 11 bases align to TRBD1. V trimming: 2 bases; J trimming: 3 bases; junction bases outside the gene matches: 0. CDR1 is ENHRY and CDR2 is SYGVKD in the germline V gene. This CDR3 has 14 amino acids. This chain's CDR3 is CAISEGTGGYEQYF. The CDR3 DNA follows: TGTGCCATCAGTGAGGGGACAGGGGGCTACGAGCAGTACTTC.

As for this clonotype: Germline is not matched at one junction end, which may reflect a read error. The rearrangement joins TRBV6-2 or TRBV6-3 to TRBJ1-1, with unresolved D. This CDR3 is built from 14 residues. In germline, CDR1 is MNHEY, CDR2 SVGEGT. The CDR3 bases are TGTGCCAGCAGTTACGGGGTTCTGAACACTGAAGCTATCTTT. This encodes CASSYGVLNTEAIF.

The rearrangement links TRBV12-3 or TRBV12-4 to TRBJ2-1; tentatively, D is TRBD1 (6 bases). The V end lost 6 bases, the J end lost 5 bases, and 17 bases lay between the germline ends. This CDR3 region has 15 residues. CDR3 protein: CASSPPGPGDNEQFF. CDR3 coding DNA: TGTGCCAGCAGCCCTCCGGGTCCAGGGGACAATGAGCAGTTCTTC.

In its sample, this clonotype was seen a few times. The chain uses TRBV18 and TRBJ1-5; D gene uncertain. CDR3 length: 15 residues. V was trimmed by 3 bases and J by 5 bases, leaving 14 bases between them. CDR1 is KGHSH, CDR2 LQKENI, per germline. The CDR3 DNA sequence: TGTGCCAGCTCACCGAGGGATGGCAGTCATCAGCCCCAGCATTTT. Translated: CASSPRDGSHQPQHF.

The V gene is TRBV24-1, the J gene TRBJ2-1; 13 bases match TRBD2. This CDR3 is built from 14 residues. Germline CDR1 KGHDR, CDR2 SFDVKD. With 4 bases clipped from V and 14 bases from J, the junction kept 7 bases outside the gene matches. CDR3 sequence: CATSDSGTSGDKFF. The CDR3 nucleotides are TGTGCCACCAGTGACTCCGGGACTAGCGGGGACAAGTTCTTC.

This chain links TRBV28 with TRBJ2-5; 7 positions match TRBD1. The CDR3 is 12 residues long. Losses at the gene ends were 6 bases for V and 4 bases for J; bases not matched to a gene: 2. The germline gives CDR1 MDHEN, CDR2 SYDVKM. The CDR3 DNA sequence: TGTGCCAGCAGGAACAGGGGAGAGACCCAGTACTTC. This gives the protein CASRNRGETQYF.

The chain uses TRBV11-2 and TRBJ2-3, with TRBD2 as a possible D gene (6 bases). CDR1 and CDR2 from the germline V gene are SGHAT and FQNNGV. V lost 1 base and J 1 base, leaving 18 bases between the germline ends. The CDR3 covers 18 residues. CDR3 nucleotide sequence: TGTGCCAGCAGCTTAGTCCTCTTCAAGGGAGGCGGCACAGATACGCAGTATTTT. Protein sequence: CASSLVLFKGGGTDTQYF.

The chain has TRBV6-2 or TRBV6-3 and TRBJ2-4; tentatively, D is TRBD2 (6 bases). The V and J ends lost 6 bases and 2 bases respectively, with 14 bases between them. The CDR3 is made up of 15 amino acids. CDR1 is MNHEY and CDR2 is SVGEGT in the germline V gene. The CDR3 DNA follows: TGTGCCAGCAGCCCTGGGGGGAACTCCAAAAACATTCAGTACTTC. This translates into CASSPGGNSKNIQYF.

The chain couples TRBV6-1 to TRBJ1-2; D ambiguous. V was cut by 6 bases and J by 2 bases, with 10 bases left in between. From germline, CDR1 is MNHNS and CDR2 SASEGT. This CDR3 contains 13 residues. This CDR3 reads CASRTTENYGYTF. CDR3 nucleotides: TGTGCCAGCAGGACCACGGAGAACTATGGCTACACCTTC.

The rearrangement joins TRBV30 to TRBJ2-2; 15 bases are shared with TRBD2. Germline values: CDR1 GTSNPN, CDR2 SVGIG (reference sequence). The CDR3 is made up of 17 amino acids. The ends lost 4 bases at V and 6 bases at J; junction bases unmatched: 9. CDR3: CAWTIARTSGRAGELFF. Here the CDR3 DNA reads TGTGCCTGGACGATTGCCCGGACTAGCGGGAGGGCCGGGGAGCTGTTTTTT.

The chain joins TRBV18 to TRBJ1-2; TRBD1 might be the D (5 bases). Germline V gene lookup returns CDR1 KGHSH and CDR2 LQKENI. V lost 1 base and J lost 6, with 18 bases in between. The CDR3 is made up of 16 amino acids. CDR3 in amino acids: CASSPLGGTSLDGYTF. The CDR3 DNA reads TGTGCCAGCTCACCACTGGGGGGAACCTCTTTGGATGGCTACACCTTC.

The gene calls are TRBV7-2 and TRBJ2-5, with 8 bases matching TRBD1. V lost 1 base, J lost 4 bases, and 2 bases stayed unmatched. This CDR3 is built from 14 residues. Germline CDR1 SGHTA, CDR2 FQGNSA. The CDR3: CASSLGTGIETQYF. The CDR3 nucleotides read TGTGCCAGCAGCTTAGGGACAGGGATAGAGACCCAGTACTTC. The variable domain in full, with the rest retrieved from reference TRBV7-2 and TRBJ2-5, is GAGVSQSPSNKVTEKGKDVELRCDPISGHTALYWYRQSLGQGLEFLIYFQGNSAPDKSGLPSDRFSAERTGGSVSTLTIQRTQQEDSAVYLCASSLGTGIETQYFGPGTRLLVL.

This chain links TRBV14 with TRBJ2-7; TRBD1 matches 9 bases. There are 14 residues in the CDR3. Germline CDR1 reads SGHDN; CDR2 reads FVKESK. Germline trimming cut 4 bases from V and 5 bases from J; bases unmatched to any gene: 6. As DNA, the CDR3 is TGTGCCAGCAGCCGGGACAGGGTTGCCCACGAGCAGTACTTC. This translates into CASSRDRVAHEQYF.

The rearrangement joins TRBV7-2 to TRBJ1-5; weak D call: TRBD1 (6 bases). Deletions cut 4 bases from V and 6 bases from J, with 13 bases between. The CDR3 runs to 14 residues. The V gene's germline CDR1 is SGHTA and CDR2 FQGNSA. CDR3 in amino acids: CASSSLQGFQPQHF. CDR3 coding DNA: TGTGCCAGCAGCTCGCTCCAGGGGTTTCAGCCCCAGCATTTT. Full variable domain (missing parts from reference TRBV7-2 and TRBJ1-5): GAGVSQSPSNKVTEKGKDVELRCDPISGHTALYWYRQSLGQGLEFLIYFQGNSAPDKSGLPSDRFSAERTGGSVSTLTIQRTQQEDSAVYLCASSSLQGFQPQHFGDGTRLSIL.

The chain combines TRBV29-1 with TRBJ2-1; 7 bases line up with TRBD1. The CDR3 loop spans 15 amino acids. The ends lost 0 bases at V and 7 bases at J; junction bases unmatched: 9. From germline, CDR1 is SQVTM and CDR2 ANQGSEA. CDR3: CSVEDHRGAENEQFF. The CDR3, as DNA: TGCAGCGTTGAAGATCACAGGGGCGCCGAAAATGAGCAGTTCTTC.

The V call is TRBV29-1, the J call TRBJ2-3, with TRBD2 identical over 10 bases. The CDR3 contains 16 residues. V lost 3 bases, J lost 0 bases, and 6 bases stayed unmatched. The V gene's germline CDR1 is SQVTM and CDR2 ANQGSEA. CDR3 nucleotide sequence: TGCAGCGTTGACCCGGGACTAGCGACTAGCACAGATACGCAGTATTTT. Protein: CSVDPGLATSTDTQYF.

The chain couples TRBV27 to TRBJ2-1; 7 nucleotides agree with TRBD2. Germline CDR1 is MNHEY and CDR2 is SMNVEV (reference sequence). There are 12 residues in the CDR3. Trimming cost V 7 bases and J 12 bases; bases outside gene matches: 9. CDR3 nucleotide sequence: TGTGCCAGCACCCAGATTGGGGGGGGGCAGTTCTTC. It yields the protein CASTQIGGGQFF.

CDR3 region: CASTLRLAGRAADTQYF. CDR3 coding DNA: TGTGCCAGCACCTTAAGACTAGCGGGAAGGGCCGCAGATACGCAGTATTTT. The chain carries TRBV5-6 and TRBJ2-3, with 11 positions matching TRBD2. The CDR3 runs to 17 residues. V lost 6 bases and J lost 4; bases outside the gene matches: 13. Germline assignment: CDR1 SGHDT and CDR2 YYEEEE. The whole variable domain, remainder taken from reference TRBV5-6 and TRBJ2-3, is DAGVTQSPTHLIKTRGQQVTLRCSPKSGHDTVSWYQQALGQGPQFIFQYYEEEERQRGNFPDRFSGHQFPNYSSELNVNALLLGDSALYLCASTLRLAGRAADTQYFGPGTRLTVL.

The chain carries TRBV12-3 or TRBV12-4 and TRBJ2-1; TRBD2 matches 9 bases. The V segment lost 1 base and the J segment 2 bases; nucleotides outside the gene matches: 3. CDR3 size: 16 residues. DNA for the CDR3: TGTGCCAGCAGTTTAGATAGCGGGGGAACCTACAATGAGCAGTTCTTC. Its protein is CASSLDSGGTYNEQFF.

This clonotype was counted between two and nine times. This chain connects TRBV4-3 to TRBJ2-3; D gene unclear. The CDR3 length is 18 residues. CDR1 is LGHNA, CDR2 YSLEER, per germline. Trimming took off 2 bases at V and 4 bases at J, with 22 bases between the two ends. The CDR3 is CASSQILGRAGGADTQYF. DNA of the CDR3: TGCGCCAGCAGCCAAATCTTGGGCCGGGCAGGTGGGGCAGATACGCAGTATTTT.

This sequence joins TRBV7-2 and TRBJ1-5; D gene unclear. CDR3 length equals 15 residues. Trimming took off 1 base at V and 0 bases at J, with 7 bases between the two ends. Per the germline V gene, CDR1 is SGHTA and CDR2 is FQGNSA. The CDR3 is CASSLGAGSNQPQHF. CDR3 bases: TGTGCCAGCAGCTTAGGGGCGGGTAGCAATCAGCCCCAGCATTTT.

The V gene is TRBV5-1, the J gene TRBJ2-1, with D tentatively TRBD2 (6 bases). Germline-derived CDR1 and CDR2 are SGHRS and YFSETQ. The CDR3 is made up of 13 amino acids. Trimming took 7 bases from V and 3 from J, leaving 11 bases between them. Here the CDR3 reads CASREQNYNEQFF. CDR3 DNA: TGCGCCAGCCGGGAGCAGAACTACAATGAGCAGTTCTTC.

This chain joins TRBV15 and TRBJ2-1; D call uncertain. The germline gives CDR1 LNHNV, CDR2 YYDKDF (reference sequence). This CDR3 has 13 residues. Between the trimmed V and J ends, which lost 0 bases and 10 bases, there was a span of 10 bases. CDR3 DNA: TGTGCCACCAGCAGAGATCTCTCCAGGGAGCAGTTCTTC. It yields the protein CATSRDLSREQFF.

This clonotype has a handful of counts. V gene TRBV20-1 combines with J gene TRBJ2-7; no clear D gene. V dropped 0 bases and J dropped 3 bases, with 6 bases sitting between them. Germline-derived CDR1 and CDR2 are DFQATT and SNEGSKA (reference sequence). CDR3 length equals 12 residues. CDR3 DNA: TGCAGTGCTAGAGACTGGCACTACGAGCAGTACTTC. This encodes CSARDWHYEQYF.

This rearrangement joins TRBV20-1 to TRBJ2-1, with 10 bases that match TRBD2. Germline V gene data show CDR1 as DFQATT and CDR2 as SNEGSKA (reference sequence). This CDR3 spans 18 amino acids. The V gene end was trimmed by 3 bases and the J gene end by 0 bases; junction bases not matched to a gene: 11. CDR3 sequence: CSARVPSEREGSYNEQFF. The CDR3 DNA reads as TGCAGTGCTAGGGTTCCTTCGGAGCGGGAGGGCTCCTACAATGAGCAGTTCTTC.